This is a list of T cell receptor beta chains from one sample in a study of CD4 T cells in relation to SARS-CoV-2 and coronaviruses. Assay: immunoSEQ multiplex PCR; the TCRdb copy retains only in-frame clones and omits some. Here the sample spans approximately 64,000 clones, less than 95% being singletons. What was sequenced was naive CD4+ T cells from PBMCs. The receptors shown here come from a human donor in good health. CDR3s include the opening cysteine and the closing phenylalanine or tryptophan. The order of the fields is D gene, clone size, V gene, J gene, CDR3 protein, CDR3 DNA. A D gene is named only where the DNA matches it firmly. Clone size, where shown, is once, few, many, or a class for clones that have expanded.

TRBD2	.	TRBV6-2/TRBV6-3	TRBJ2-1	CASSPGLAGRTFSYNEQFF	TGTGCCAGCAGCCCGGGACTAGCGGGACGTACCTTCTCCTACAATGAGCAGTTCTTC
.	.	TRBV6-2/TRBV6-3	TRBJ2-7	CASSYVEGRAYYEQYF	TGTGCCAGCAGTTACGTGGAGGGAAGGGCATATTACGAGCAGTACTTC
.	.	TRBV28	TRBJ1-2	CASRKAGGSYGYTF	TGTGCCAGCAGGAAAGCGGGGGGCTCATATGGCTACACCTTC
.	.	TRBV28	TRBJ1-2	CASSLGGGRVEGYTF	TGTGCCAGCAGTTTAGGGGGTGGAAGGGTAGAAGGCTACACCTTC
TRBD1	.	TRBV28	TRBJ1-6	CASGGQGDNSPLHF	TGTGCCAGCGGGGGGCAGGGGGATAATTCACCCCTCCACTTT
.	.	TRBV18	TRBJ2-5	CASSPIVAGETQYF	TGTGCCAGCTCACCCATTGTCGCTGGGGAGACCCAGTACTTC
.	.	TRBV14	TRBJ2-3	CASSQDFRDTQYF	TGTGCCAGCAGCCAGGACTTCCGGGATACGCAGTATTTT
.	.	TRBV6-5	TRBJ2-7	CASSYSKSGASYEQYF	TGTGCCAGCAGTTACTCGAAGAGCGGAGCTTCCTACGAGCAGTACTTC
.	.	TRBV4-1	TRBJ2-1	CASSQDRGEEQFF	TGCGCCAGCAGCCAAGATCGCGGGGAGGAGCAGTTCTTC
TRBD2	.	TRBV5-5	TRBJ2-5	CASSLGASGNGETQYF	TGTGCCAGCAGCTTGGGTGCTAGCGGGAATGGAGAGACCCAGTACTTC
.	once	TRBV3-1/TRBV3-2	TRBJ1-2	CASRVSGAGYTF	TGTGCCAGCAGGGTATCGGGGGCGGGCTACACCTTC
TRBD2	.	TRBV28	TRBJ2-2	CASGGWRLALTGELFF	TGTGCCAGCGGGGGGTGGAGACTAGCGCTAACCGGGGAGCTGTTTTTT
.	.	TRBV15	TRBJ2-5	CATSRDPGRETQYF	TGTGCCACCAGCAGAGATCCTGGGAGGGAGACCCAGTACTTC
.	.	TRBV18	TRBJ2-1	CASSLWTLNEQFF	TGTGCCAGCTCACTATGGACGCTCAATGAGCAGTTCTTC
.	.	TRBV2	TRBJ2-2	CASWGVSGTGELFF	TGTGCCAGCTGGGGCGTATCGGGCACCGGGGAGCTGTTTTTT
TRBD2	.	TRBV28	TRBJ2-7	CASSSGTSKPYEQYF	TGTGCCAGCAGTTCCGGGACTAGTAAACCTTACGAGCAGTACTTC
.	.	TRBV28	TRBJ2-7	CASSLGLPYEQYF	TGTGCCAGCAGTTTAGGGCTACCCTACGAGCAGTACTTC
TRBD1	.	TRBV10-3	TRBJ1-2	CAIRSTGVEYGYTF	TGTGCCATCAGATCGACAGGGGTGGAGTATGGCTACACCTTC
.	.	TRBV12-3/TRBV12-4	TRBJ1-1	CASYTGLGTEAFF	TGTGCCAGCTACACAGGCCTAGGCACTGAAGCTTTCTTT
.	.	TRBV1	TRBJ1-5	CTSTHRGVRGTQHF	TGCACCAGCACCCACAGGGGGGTACGAGGGACCCAGCATTTT
.	.	TRBV3-1/TRBV3-2	TRBJ1-2	CASSQGAFYGYTF	TGTGCCAGCAGCCAAGGGGCGTTCTATGGCTACACCTTC
TRBD2	.	TRBV6-4	TRBJ2-1	CVSSRTSGSYNEQFF	TGTGTCAGCAGTAGAACTAGCGGGAGCTACAATGAGCAGTTCTTC
.	.	TRBV6-5	TRBJ2-5	CASKSGAGQETQYF	TGTGCCAGCAAATCCGGGGCAGGCCAAGAGACCCAGTACTTC
.	.	TRBV15	TRBJ1-2	CATSRAGAPYGYTF	TGTGCCACCAGCAGAGCTGGGGCCCCCTATGGCTACACCTTC